One sample yielded the 24 T cell receptor beta chains listed below, sequenced in a study of chronic HIV infection and antiretroviral therapy. TCRdb called the 5' RACE reads again in MiXCR, with one record for every CDR3 protein. The sample shows fewer than 40,000 distinct CDR3 sequences, roughly 8.2% of them seen only once. Sequencing used peripheral blood. These receptors all come from an adult who had HIV and had not received antiretroviral therapy, or was an uninfected healthy control (not recorded which).

This clonotype was seen ten or more times. The chain employs TRBV29-1 and TRBJ2-4; D remains unclear. Trimming removed 4 bases at V and 0 bases at J, with 7 bases between. Germline CDR1 and CDR2: SQVTM and ANQGSEA. The CDR3 is 13 amino acids. The DNA for the CDR3 is TGCAGCGTTGTGGGAATAGCCAAAAACATTCAGTACTTC. Translation gives CSVVGIAKNIQYF.

In the case of this clonotype: This may stem from a read error, because a much larger clone lies one nucleotide away. DNA for the CDR3: TGTGCCAGAAGTTCCAAGACTGGGACGTCCTATAATTCACCCCTCCACTTT. This encodes CARSSKTGTSYNSPLHF. The chain joins TRBV12-3 or TRBV12-4 to TRBJ1-6, with D possibly TRBD1 on 5 matching bases. CDR3 size: 17 residues.

This clonotype was counted many times. The rearrangement joins TRBV4-3 to TRBJ2-1; no clear D gene. Germline V gene sequence: CDR1 LGHNA, CDR2 YSLEER. The CDR3 sequence is 16 residues long. V lost 0 bases, J lost 2 bases, and 11 bases lay in between. This chain's CDR3 is CASSQEGLGTYNEQFF. In DNA, the CDR3 is TGCGCCAGCAGCCAAGAAGGGCTGGGGACCTACAATGAGCAGTTCTTC.

This clonotype was recorded at least ten times. Here the CDR3 DNA reads TGTGCCAGCAGCATCTATCCCGGGGAGCTGTTTTTT. Translation gives CASSIYPGELFF. The rearrangement joins TRBV7-2 to TRBJ2-2, with D unresolved. V was clipped by 5 bases and J by 6 bases, with 7 bases between them. This CDR3 has 12 residues. Germline lookup yields CDR1 SGHTA and CDR2 FQGNSA. The full variable domain, its missing parts supplied by reference TRBV7-2 and TRBJ2-2, is GAGVSQSPSNKVTEKGKDVELRCDPISGHTALYWYRQSLGQGLEFLIYFQGNSAPDKSGLPSDRFSAERTGGSVSTLTIQRTQQEDSAVYLCASSIYPGELFFGEGSRLTVL.

The chain couples TRBV28 to TRBJ1-2; 9 bases map to TRBD1. Germline loops: CDR1 MDHEN, CDR2 SYDVKM. V gave up 10 bases and J gave up 4 bases; unmatched junction bases: 10. The CDR3 length is 14 residues. CDR3 region: CATLWTGESYGYTF. In nucleotides, the CDR3 is TGTGCCACCCTATGGACAGGGGAGAGCTATGGCTACACCTTC.

The rearrangement links TRBV28 to TRBJ1-2; D unresolved. Trimming took off 8 bases at V and 1 base at J, with 11 bases between the two ends. Germline V gives CDR1 MDHEN, CDR2 SYDVKM. The CDR3 has 13 amino acids. CDR3 region: CASLNQVNYGYTF. The CDR3 region has the DNA TGTGCCAGCCTGAATCAGGTTAACTATGGCTACACCTTC.

The chain combines TRBV29-1 with TRBJ2-1, with D perhaps TRBD2 (6 bases). CDR3 length equals 13 residues. Germline V gene lookup returns CDR1 SQVTM and CDR2 ANQGSEA. Deletions cut 3 bases from V and 4 bases from J, with 10 bases between. CDR3 sequence reads: CSVEPGVYNEQFF. The CDR3 DNA sequence: TGCAGCGTTGAGCCGGGGGTTTACAATGAGCAGTTCTTC.

This clonotype was detected ten times or more. J is TRBJ2-1 and V is TRBV29-1, with 15 nucleotides matching TRBD2. CDR1 is SQVTM, CDR2 ANQGSEA, per germline. With V trimmed by 6 bases and J by 4 bases, 10 bases remained unmatched. This CDR3 has 17 residues. In DNA, the CDR3 is TGCAGCGTCCCCAGGACTAGCGGGAGGGCCTTTTACAATGAGCAGTTCTTC. Protein sequence: CSVPRTSGRAFYNEQFF.

This clonotype was seen ten or more times. The chain is built from TRBV28 and TRBJ2-7; D uncertain. This CDR3 contains 11 residues. The germline gives CDR1 MDHEN, CDR2 SYDVKM. Trimming pared 2 bases from V and 2 bases from J, leaving 1 base between. The CDR3 protein is CASSLTYEQYF. CDR3 sequence (DNA): TGTGCCAGCAGTTTAACCTACGAGCAGTACTTC.

This clonotype was counted a few times. The chain joins TRBV20-1 to TRBJ2-1; D unresolved. V gave up 6 bases and J gave up 10 bases, with 13 bases separating them. CDR1 is DFQATT and CDR2 is SNEGSKA in the germline V gene (reference sequence). CDR3 length: 11 amino acids. For the CDR3, the DNA is TGCAGTGCGTACTCTCTGGGGGAGCAGTTCTTC. Encoded protein: CSAYSLGEQFF.

This clonotype came up a few times. The CDR3 nucleotides read TGCAGCGGAACAACCGCAGGGGCTGGCACAGATACGCAGTATTTT. Its translation is CSGTTAGAGTDTQYF. The chain recombines TRBV29-1 with TRBJ2-3, with D perhaps TRBD1 (6 bases). V lost 7 bases to trimming and J lost 1 base, with 18 bases between them. CDR1 is SQVTM, CDR2 ANQGSEA, per germline. This CDR3 is built from 15 residues.

Ten or more counts support this clonotype. The chain carries TRBV28 and TRBJ2-7; TRBD1 is a possible D gene (6 bases). CDR3 size: 17 residues. Germline assignment: CDR1 MDHEN and CDR2 SYDVKM. V gave up 5 bases and J gave up 5 bases, with 25 bases separating them. This CDR3 is CASSIGTWGRGYDEQYF. DNA for the CDR3: TGTGCCAGCAGTATCGGGACCTGGGGCAGGGGATACGACGAGCAGTACTTC.

The chain carries TRBV28 and TRBJ2-7, with TRBD1 matching 7 bases. The CDR3 sequence is 14 residues long. CDR1 is MDHEN and CDR2 is SYDVKM in the germline V gene. Trimming removed 8 bases from V and 0 bases from J; junction bases left unmatched: 7. This CDR3 reads CASRRTGDSYEQYF. In nucleotides, the CDR3 is TGTGCCAGCCGTAGGACAGGAGACTCCTACGAGCAGTACTTC.

This clonotype was recorded a few times. Here the CDR3 reads CASTWGPLAGAEQYF. CDR3 nucleotide sequence: TGTGCCAGCACCTGGGGTCCGCTAGCGGGAGCTGAGCAGTACTTC. The chain employs TRBV28 and TRBJ2-7; 10 nucleotides agree with TRBD2. J gave up 7 bases and V 7 bases, and 13 bases lay outside the gene matches. The CDR3 covers 15 residues. Germline V gene lookup returns CDR1 MDHEN and CDR2 SYDVKM. Full variable domain (rest looked up from reference TRBV28 and TRBJ2-7): DVKVTQSSRYLVKRTGEKVFLECVQDMDHENMFWYRQDPGLGLRLIYFSYDVKMKEKGDIPEGYSVSREKKERFSLILESASTNQTSMYLCASTWGPLAGAEQYFGPGTRLTVT.

This clonotype was seen just once. This rearrangement joins TRBV4-3 to TRBJ2-7, with D possibly called TRBD1 or TRBD2 (5 bases each). This CDR3 is built from 15 residues. The V end lost 4 bases, the J end lost 3 bases, and 16 bases lay between the germline ends. Germline CDR1 and CDR2: LGHNA and YSLEER. The CDR3 coding sequence is TGCGCCAGCAGCCTACTACCGGGGACCCTCTACGAGCAGTACTTC. It translates to CASSLLPGTLYEQYF.

In this sample, this clonotype turned up a few times. The genes are TRBV20-1 and TRBJ2-7, with D unresolved. With 0 bases removed from V and 3 bases from J, the gap between germline ends came to 3 bases. The CDR3 totals 11 residues. Germline loops: CDR1 DFQATT, CDR2 SNEGSKA (reference sequence). The DNA of the CDR3 is TGCAGTGCTAGAGATTTCTACGAGCAGTACTTC. Residues: CSARDFYEQYF.

The table lists this clonotype with a few counts. CDR3 sequence reads: CATSAENTEAFF. As DNA, the CDR3 is TGTGCCACCAGCGCAGAGAACACTGAAGCTTTCTTT. This chain joins TRBV15 and TRBJ1-1; no reliable D call. Deletions cut 5 bases from V and 1 base from J, with 5 bases between. This CDR3 has 12 residues. Germline V gene data show CDR1 as LNHNV and CDR2 as YYDKDF (reference sequence).

Many counts were recorded for this clonotype. The chain recombines TRBV28 with TRBJ2-7, with a weak D call TRBD2 (6 bases). Germline CDR1 is MDHEN and CDR2 is SYDVKM. V gave up 5 bases and J gave up 6 bases, with 17 bases separating them. The CDR3 runs to 14 residues. CDR3 DNA: TGTGCCAGCAGTACCGGGACTTCCTTTGCCGAGCAGTACTTC. Translated: CASSTGTSFAEQYF.

This clonotype was observed a few times. The chain recombines TRBV28 with TRBJ1-1, with D maybe TRBD1 (6 bases). The CDR3 extends over 15 amino acids. V was clipped by 3 bases and J by 4 bases, with 15 bases between them. Per the germline V gene, CDR1 is MDHEN and CDR2 is SYDVKM. The CDR3 region is CASSFGGHHSTEAFF. In DNA form, the CDR3 reads TGTGCCAGCAGTTTTGGGGGACATCACTCCACTGAAGCTTTCTTT.

By its share, this clonotype is medium-sized. The chain uses TRBV9 and TRBJ2-7; 12 bases are a match to TRBD2. CDR1 and CDR2 (germline): SGDLS, YYNGEE. The CDR3 contains 13 residues. J lost 7 bases, V lost 3 bases, and 2 bases had no gene match. CDR3 sequence: CASSGLAGEEQYF. CDR3 DNA: TGTGCCAGCAGCGGACTAGCGGGAGAGGAGCAGTACTTC. Using reference TRBV9 and TRBJ2-7 for the parts outside the CDR3, the full variable domain is DSGVTQTPKHLITATGQRVTLRCSPRSGDLSVYWYQQSLDQGLQFLIQYYNGEERAKGNILERFSAQQFPDLHSELNLSSLELGDSALYFCASSGLAGEEQYFGPGTRLTVT.

This clonotype was counted only a few times. The V and J genes are TRBV2 and TRBJ2-4; TRBD2 matches 7 bases. Germline values: CDR1 SNHLY, CDR2 FYNNEI. There are 15 residues in the CDR3. Trimming cost V 6 bases and J 0 bases; bases outside gene matches: 5. CDR3 nucleotide sequence: TGTGCCAGCAGGGGGACTACCTTAGCCAAAAACATTCAGTACTTC. This codes for CASRGTTLAKNIQYF.

This chain connects TRBV29-1 to TRBJ1-1, with 7 positions matching TRBD1. V lost 6 bases, J lost 1 base, and 2 bases stayed unmatched. The CDR3 covers 12 residues. Germline V lookup: CDR1 SQVTM, CDR2 ANQGSEA. The CDR3: CSVRTGNTEAFF. CDR3 in DNA: TGCAGCGTAAGGACAGGGAACACTGAAGCTTTCTTT.

This clonotype was observed a handful of times. This rearrangement joins TRBV9 to TRBJ2-3; D is possibly TRBD1 (5 bases). CDR1 is SGDLS, CDR2 YYNGEE, per germline. Trimming took off 0 bases at V and 6 bases at J, with 14 bases between the two ends. The CDR3 runs to 15 residues. CDR3 amino acids: CASSVEDTPRDTQYF. The DNA for the CDR3 is TGTGCCAGCAGCGTAGAGGACACACCCCGGGATACGCAGTATTTT.

A remark on this clonotype: At one boundary the junction diverges from the germline segment, which might be a read error. The V call is TRBV7-9, the J call TRBJ2-1, with 8 bases lining up with TRBD2. The CDR3 sequence is 15 residues long. Per germline, CDR1 SEHNR and CDR2 FQNEAQ (reference sequence). The chain's CDR3 is CASSPLRGGYTEQFF. In DNA, the CDR3 is TGTGCCAGCAGCCCTCTTCGGGGGGGGTACACTGAGCAGTTCTTC.